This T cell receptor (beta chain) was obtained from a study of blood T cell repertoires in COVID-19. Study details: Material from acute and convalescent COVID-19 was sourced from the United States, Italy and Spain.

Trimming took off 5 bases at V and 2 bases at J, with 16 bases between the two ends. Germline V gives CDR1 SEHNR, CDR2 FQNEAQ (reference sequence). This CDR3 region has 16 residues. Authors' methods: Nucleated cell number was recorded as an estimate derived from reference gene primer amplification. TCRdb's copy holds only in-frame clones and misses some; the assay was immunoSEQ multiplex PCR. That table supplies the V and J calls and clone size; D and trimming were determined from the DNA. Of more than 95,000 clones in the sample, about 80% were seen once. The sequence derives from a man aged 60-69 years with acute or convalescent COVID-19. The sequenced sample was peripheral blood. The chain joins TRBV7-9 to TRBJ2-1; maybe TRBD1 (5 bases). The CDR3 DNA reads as TGTGCCAGCAGCATCCGGGCTCAAGGGGCCTACAATGAGCAGTTCTTC. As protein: CASSIRAQGAYNEQFF.